What follows is one T cell receptor beta chain and its context. The data stem from a study of cytomegalovirus exposure and HLA in healthy donors. Study in general: As an earlier analysis found, some 180 million T cells yielded about 120 million unique TCR beta sequences. The Caucasian-associated ancestry cluster held about 80% of roughly 400 genotyped donors.

The PCR had 60 Vbeta and 13 Jbeta primers. Sequencing used immunoSEQ multiplex PCR; TCRdb keeps in-frame clones, though not all of them. The sample yields around 190,000 clones, 79% seen once. The germline V gene encodes CDR1 SGHRS and CDR2 YFSETQ. The CDR3 spans 14 residues. With V trimmed by 5 bases and J by 3 bases, 4 bases remained unmatched. The chain recombines TRBV5-1 with TRBJ2-1; 8 bases fit TRBD1. Sequences were obtained from PBMCs. The clonotype was recovered from a woman between 25 and 40 years old in good health and CMV-seropositive. CDR3 sequence reads: CASRSGQGYNEQFF. In nucleotides, the CDR3 is TGCGCCAGCAGATCTGGACAGGGCTACAATGAGCAGTTCTTC.